One and the same sample provided the 23 T cell receptor beta chains below, sequenced in a study of blood T cell repertoires in COVID-19. Assay: immunoSEQ multiplex PCR; the TCRdb copy retains only in-frame clones and omits some. The table has fewer than 120,000 clones, over 75% seen once. Sequenced material: peripheral blood. The receptors were sampled from a woman at least 80 years old with active or convalescent COVID-19.

J is TRBJ2-7 and V is TRBV9; no clear D gene. The CDR3 runs 14 residues. The V gene lost 0 bases and the J gene lost 1 base, with 8 bases spanning the gap. Germline assignment: CDR1 SGDLS and CDR2 YYNGEE. CDR3 residues: CASSVDHGSYEQYF. CDR3 coding DNA: TGTGCCAGCAGCGTAGATCACGGTTCCTACGAGCAGTACTTC.

V gene TRBV10-2 combines with J gene TRBJ2-5; 9 bases are shared with TRBD2. Germline V CDR1 and CDR2: WSHSY, SAAADI. This CDR3 region has 18 residues. Trimming removed 2 bases from V and 1 base from J; junction bases left unmatched: 11. CDR3: CASSEPLAGAGLQETQYF. The CDR3 DNA follows: TGCGCCAGCAGTGAGCCCTTAGCGGGAGCGGGGCTCCAAGAGACCCAGTACTTC.

J is TRBJ2-7 and V is TRBV4-2; D ambiguous. The CDR3 loop spans 11 amino acids. The V end was cut by 4 bases, the J end by 7 bases, with 8 bases between. Per germline, CDR1 LGHNA and CDR2 YNFKEQ. CDR3 amino acids: CASSLAREQYF. The CDR3 bases are TGTGCCAGCAGCCTAGCCCGGGAGCAGTACTTC.

The chain recombines TRBV28 with TRBJ2-1; TRBD2 aligns across 11 bases. V lost 5 bases to trimming and J lost 4 bases; unmatched junction nucleotides: 7. Germline values: CDR1 MDHEN, CDR2 SYDVKM. This CDR3 is 16 amino acids long. For the CDR3, the DNA is TGTGCCAGCAGTCCCCCCGGGACTAGCGGATACAATGAGCAGTTCTTC. This sequence encodes CASSPPGTSGYNEQFF.

J is TRBJ2-3 and V is TRBV7-3, with 7 bases lining up with TRBD2. The CDR3 length is 15 residues. From germline, CDR1 is SGHTA and CDR2 FQGTGA. The J segment lost 0 bases and the V segment lost 5 bases, leaving 5 bases of the junction unmatched. The CDR3 region is CASSRLASSTDTQYF. For the CDR3, the DNA is TGTGCCAGCAGCCGACTAGCTTCTAGCACAGATACGCAGTATTTT.

This clone was seen more than once but under ten times. The chain has TRBV5-1 and TRBJ2-5; tentative D call: TRBD1 (5 bases). The germline V gene encodes CDR1 SGHRS and CDR2 YFSETQ. Trimming left V 0 bases short and J 0 bases short, with 15 bases between. The length of the CDR3 is 17 residues. CDR3 nucleotide sequence: TGCGCCAGCAGCTTGGGAGCCGGCAGGGTTAACCAAGAGACCCAGTACTTC. Its protein product is CASSLGAGRVNQETQYF.

This chain uses TRBV7-3 with TRBJ2-3; 7 bases agree with TRBD2. Germline CDR1 reads SGHTA; CDR2 reads FQGTGA. The ends lost 4 bases at V and 0 bases at J; junction bases unmatched: 10. The CDR3 length is 17 residues. In DNA, the CDR3 is TGTGCCAGCAGCTCATCCGGGGGACTACCGAGCACAGATACGCAGTATTTT. Translation: CASSSSGGLPSTDTQYF.

V and J are TRBV4-2 and TRBJ2-1, with 9 bases matching TRBD1. CDR1 is LGHNA, CDR2 YNFKEQ, per germline. This CDR3 is 15 amino acids long. Trimming cost V 4 bases and J 9 bases; bases outside gene matches: 10. CDR3 sequence reads: CASSLGGQGEGEQFF. CDR3 coding DNA: TGTGCCAGCAGCCTAGGGGGACAGGGAGAGGGTGAGCAGTTCTTC.

In its sample, this clone was seen once. The V gene is TRBV28, the J gene TRBJ2-3; possible D gene TRBD1, 6 bases. The CDR3 has 14 residues. The germline CDR1 and CDR2 sequences are MDHEN and SYDVKM. V was pared by 5 bases and J by 2 bases, with 11 bases between. The CDR3 loop is CASSQPGVTDTQYF. The CDR3, as DNA: TGTGCCAGCAGTCAGCCAGGGGTCACAGATACGCAGTATTTT.

This CDR3 reads CASSPSVDRGAVDGYTF. Written as DNA, the CDR3 is TGTGCCAGCAGCCCGAGTGTGGACAGGGGCGCGGTGGATGGCTACACCTTC. The rearrangement joins TRBV7-3 to TRBJ1-2, with TRBD1 matching 9 bases. J gave up 6 bases and V 5 bases, and 16 bases lay outside the gene matches. There are 17 residues in the CDR3. Germline V CDR1 and CDR2: SGHTA, FQGTGA.

J is TRBJ2-7 and V is TRBV3-1 (or the pseudogene TRBV3-2); weak D call: TRBD1 (6 bases). CDR3 size: 14 residues. V gave up 3 bases and J gave up 3 bases, with 12 bases separating them. Germline V gene lookup returns CDR1 LGHDT and CDR2 YNNKEL (reference sequence). The CDR3 loop is CASSHAGENYEQYF. DNA of the CDR3: TGTGCCAGCAGCCACGCAGGGGAGAACTACGAGCAGTACTTC.

This clone appeared a few times. The chain couples TRBV7-9 to TRBJ2-7; perhaps TRBD1 as D (6 bases). V lost 2 bases and J 4 bases, leaving 9 bases between the germline ends. The CDR3 contains 13 residues. In germline, CDR1 is SEHNR, CDR2 FQNEAQ (reference sequence). The CDR3 region has the DNA TGTGCCAGCAGCTTACGGACAGAGTACGAGCAGTACTTC. Protein sequence: CASSLRTEYEQYF.

The chain carries TRBV4-1 and TRBJ1-1, with 7 bases identical to TRBD1. The CDR3 is 15 amino acids. Germline V gives CDR1 MGHRA, CDR2 YSYEKL. V trimming: 0 bases; J trimming: 5 bases; junction bases outside the gene matches: 6. CDR3 region: CASSQDQGGRTEAFF. The CDR3 DNA sequence: TGCGCCAGCAGCCAAGATCAGGGGGGCCGTACTGAAGCTTTCTTT.

V usage is TRBV15 and J usage is TRBJ2-7; 9 nucleotides line up with TRBD2. After removal of 2 bases from V and 2 bases from J, the junction contained 7 bases not matched to a gene. The germline CDR1 and CDR2 sequences are LNHNV and YYDKDF (reference sequence). The CDR3 runs to 16 residues. CDR3 residues: CATSRSPLAGAYEQYF. CDR3 nucleotide sequence: TGTGCCACCAGCAGATCCCCTTTAGCGGGGGCCTACGAGCAGTACTTC.

The chain is built from TRBV11-2 and TRBJ2-1; D may be TRBD2 (6 bases). This CDR3 spans 15 amino acids. From germline, CDR1 is SGHAT and CDR2 FQNNGV. The V and J ends lost 3 bases and 5 bases respectively, with 14 bases between them. CDR3: CASSFAGFSHNEQFF. CDR3 DNA sequence: TGTGCCAGCAGCTTTGCGGGGTTCTCACACAATGAGCAGTTCTTC.

V and J are TRBV20-1 and TRBJ2-5; maybe TRBD2 (6 bases). V was trimmed by 3 bases and J by 8 bases, leaving 10 bases between them. The CDR3 extends over 11 amino acids. CDR1 is DFQATT, CDR2 SNEGSKA, per germline (reference sequence). The CDR3 DNA reads as TGCAGTGCTAGGGACTACGAAACCCAGTACTTC. Its protein is CSARDYETQYF.

V is TRBV4-2 and J is TRBJ1-2; D gene unclear. Trimming took off 0 bases at V and 5 bases at J, with 13 bases between the two ends. From germline, CDR1 is LGHNA and CDR2 YNFKEQ. CDR3 length equals 15 residues. CDR3 protein: CASSQDREGRYGYTF. CDR3 nucleotides: TGTGCCAGCAGCCAAGATCGGGAGGGCAGGTATGGCTACACCTTC.

The chain joins TRBV2 to TRBJ2-7; 7 nucleotides agree with TRBD2. The V gene end was trimmed by 6 bases and the J gene end by 2 bases; junction bases not matched to a gene: 7. The germline V gene has CDR1 SNHLY and CDR2 FYNNEI. The CDR3 has 14 residues. CDR3 residues: CASSVGGSAYEQYF. In DNA, the CDR3 is TGTGCCAGCAGCGTGGGGGGGAGCGCCTACGAGCAGTACTTC. The full variable domain, with the rest looked up from reference TRBV2 and TRBJ2-7, is EPEVTQTPSHQVTQMGQEVILRCVPISNHLYFYWYRQILGQKVEFLVSFYNNEISEKSEIFDDQFSVERPDGSNFTLKIRSTKLEDSAMYFCASSVGGSAYEQYFGPGTRLTVT.

This clone was counted between two and nine times. The chain employs TRBV7-9 and TRBJ2-5; 12 nucleotides agree with TRBD1. Germline CDR1 reads SEHNR; CDR2 reads FQNEAQ (reference sequence). After removal of 1 base from V and 3 bases from J, the junction contained 6 bases not matched to a gene. The CDR3 has 17 amino acids. The CDR3 nucleotides are TGTGCCAGCAGCTTAGTAAGGGGGACAGGGGGCAAAGAGACCCAGTACTTC. Protein product: CASSLVRGTGGKETQYF.

The chain combines TRBV19 with TRBJ2-1; 8 bases match TRBD2. The CDR3 runs to 14 residues. V lost 4 bases, J lost 5 bases, and 4 bases stayed unmatched. Germline values: CDR1 LNHDA, CDR2 SQIVND (reference sequence). The CDR3 nucleotides are TGTGCCAGTAGTACGGCGGGAGGTAACAATGAGCAGTTCTTC. Protein: CASSTAGGNNEQFF. The full variable domain, its missing parts supplied by reference TRBV19 and TRBJ2-1, is DGGITQSPKYLFRKEGQNVTLSCEQNLNHDAMYWYRQDPGQGLRLIYYSQIVNDFQKGDIAEGYSVSREKKESFPLTVTSAQKNPTAFYLCASSTAGGNNEQFFGPGTRLTVL.

V is TRBV19 and J is TRBJ1-6; unclear D gene. The CDR3 extends over 17 amino acids. The V end was cut by 3 bases, the J end by 0 bases, with 12 bases between. Germline loops: CDR1 LNHDA, CDR2 SQIVND (reference sequence). CDR3 in DNA: TGTGCCAGTAGTATCAGGTCGTCTGGCTCCTATAATTCACCCCTCCACTTT. The encoded protein is CASSIRSSGSYNSPLHF.

The chain combines TRBV9 with TRBJ2-7, with 8 positions matching TRBD2. The CDR3 is 15 amino acids. CDR1 SGDLS and CDR2 YYNGEE come from the germline V gene. V dropped 4 bases and J dropped 5; count of bases not matched to a gene: 11. CDR3 protein: CASSQTSAWGDEQYF. In DNA form, the CDR3 reads TGTGCCAGCAGCCAGACTAGCGCCTGGGGGGACGAGCAGTACTTC.

This sequence joins TRBV7-2 and TRBJ1-2; D not certain. CDR1 SGHTA and CDR2 FQGNSA come from the germline V gene. The CDR3 extends over 13 amino acids. V was cut by 5 bases and J by 4 bases, with 11 bases left in between. The CDR3 DNA follows: TGTGCCAGCAGCCGACGGGAGATCTATGGCTACACCTTC. Protein product: CASSRREIYGYTF.